These 5 T cell receptor beta chains came from one sample sequenced in a study of shared clonotypes between healthy human individuals. Measured with immunoSEQ multiplex PCR; TCRdb has only the in-frame clones, and not every one. The table shows roughly 700,000 clones, with less than 85% occurring only once. Specimen: memory CD4+ T cells sorted from blood. As to subset: CD45RA-negative fraction. The receptors shown here come from a woman under 40 in good health.

On this clone itself: It may be a read error: a sequence one base away is much more abundant. This chain links TRBV5-1 with TRBJ2-3; D is undetermined. V was trimmed by 4 bases and J by 5 bases, leaving 8 bases between them. The CDR3 sequence is 12 residues long. Germline V lookup: CDR1 SGHRS, CDR2 YFSETQ. The CDR3 here is CASSEELDTQYF. Written as DNA, the CDR3 is TGCGCCAGCAGCGAGGAACTAGATACGCAGTATTTT.

On this clone: This CDR3 is also generated by other DNA sequences in the sample. V and J are TRBV30 and TRBJ1-1, with 7 nucleotides matching TRBD1. Trimming at V came to 3 bases and at J to 2 bases, leaving 3 bases not matched to a gene. CDR3 size: 13 residues. In germline, CDR1 is GTSNPN, CDR2 SVGIG (reference sequence). The DNA of the CDR3 is TGTGCCTGGAGGACAGGGCCTAACACTGAAGCTTTCTTT. It is translated as CAWRTGPNTEAFF.

V is TRBV7-2 and J is TRBJ2-1; TRBD2 matches 8 bases. CDR1 and CDR2 from the germline V gene are SGHTA and FQGNSA. This CDR3 contains 14 residues. Trimming at V came to 5 bases and at J to 9 bases, leaving 9 bases not matched to a gene. The CDR3 DNA sequence: TGTGCCAGCAGCCCCGGGACTAGGGTTCCTGAGCAGTTCTTC. This sequence encodes CASSPGTRVPEQFF.

This sequence joins TRBV2 and TRBJ1-2; tentative D call: TRBD1 (6 bases). Per germline, CDR1 SNHLY and CDR2 FYNNEI. The CDR3 is made up of 12 amino acids. V lost 8 bases and J lost 4, with 11 bases in between. In DNA form, the CDR3 reads TGTGCCAGCGTTGCGGACAGCTATGGCTACACCTTC. This encodes CASVADSYGYTF.

The chain recombines TRBV2 with TRBJ2-6; TRBD2 might be the D (7 bases). Trimming shortened V by 6 bases and J by 0 bases, and 15 bases separated the two germline ends. The germline CDR1 and CDR2 sequences are SNHLY and FYNNEI. The CDR3 is made up of 17 amino acids. CDR3 in DNA: TGTGCCAGCAGCGCCCGGGGGGCGGGCTCTGGGGCCAACGTCCTGACTTTC. Its translation is CASSARGAGSGANVLTF.